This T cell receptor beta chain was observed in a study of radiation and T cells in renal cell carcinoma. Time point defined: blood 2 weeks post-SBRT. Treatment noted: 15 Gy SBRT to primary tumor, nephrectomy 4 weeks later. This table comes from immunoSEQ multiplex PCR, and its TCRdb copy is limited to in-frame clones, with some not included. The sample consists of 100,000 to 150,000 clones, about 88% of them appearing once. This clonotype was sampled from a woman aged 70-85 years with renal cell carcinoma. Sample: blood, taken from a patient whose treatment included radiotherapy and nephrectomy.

The CDR3 region has the DNA TGTGCCAGCAGCCAAGAGGGCAGGGCGGGATCTAACTATGGCTACACCTTC. Its translation is CASSQEGRAGSNYGYTF. V usage is TRBV4-2 and J usage is TRBJ1-2, with a tentative D call TRBD1 (5 bases). Germline values: CDR1 LGHNA, CDR2 YNFKEQ. CDR3 length equals 17 residues. With 0 bases removed from V and 0 bases from J, the gap between germline ends came to 14 bases.